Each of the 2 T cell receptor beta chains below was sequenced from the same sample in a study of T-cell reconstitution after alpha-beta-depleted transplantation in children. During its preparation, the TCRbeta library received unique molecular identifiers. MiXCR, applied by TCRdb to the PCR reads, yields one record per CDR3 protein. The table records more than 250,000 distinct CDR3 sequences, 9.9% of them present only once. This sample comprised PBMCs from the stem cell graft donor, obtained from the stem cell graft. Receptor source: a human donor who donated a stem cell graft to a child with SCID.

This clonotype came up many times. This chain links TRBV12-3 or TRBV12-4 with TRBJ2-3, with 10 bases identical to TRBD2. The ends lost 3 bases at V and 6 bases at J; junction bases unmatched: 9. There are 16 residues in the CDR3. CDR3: CASSLLAGVTMDTQYF. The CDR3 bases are TGTGCCAGCAGTTTGCTAGCGGGGGTCACCATGGATACGCAGTATTTT.

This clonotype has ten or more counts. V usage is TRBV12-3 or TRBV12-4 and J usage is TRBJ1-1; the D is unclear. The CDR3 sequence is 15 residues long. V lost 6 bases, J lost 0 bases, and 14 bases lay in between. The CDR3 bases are TGTGCCAGCAGCCCGGCTCATGAAGTGAACACTGAAGCTTTCTTT. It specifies CASSPAHEVNTEAFF.